The present entry profiles one TCR beta chain with its context. This sample was included in a study of control samples from healthy donors and cancer patients. CDR3 length: 15 amino acids. Trimming pared 6 bases from V and 2 bases from J, leaving 17 bases between. Germline-derived CDR1 and CDR2 are SGHNT and YYREEE (reference sequence). TCRdb's table, derived via immunoSEQ multiplex PCR, lists solely in-frame clones and lacks some. This sample carries over 150,000 clones, 94% of them seen once, and the ten largest clones take 1.3% to 1.5%. The TCR comes from a woman aged 18-30 years in good health. V and J are TRBV5-4 and TRBJ2-5, with a possible D match to TRBD2 (7 bases). The sequenced sample consisted of blood. DNA of the CDR3: TGTGCCAGCATCCCTGAAGGGGGGGGGCAAGAGACCCAGTACTTC. Translation: CASIPEGGGQETQYF. Full variable domain (outside the CDR3, taken from reference TRBV5-4 and TRBJ2-5): ETGVTQSPTHLIKTRGQQVTLRCSSQSGHNTVSWYQQALGQGPQFIFQYYREEENGRGNFPPRFSGLQFPNYSSELNVNALELDDSALYLCASIPEGGGQETQYFGPGTRLLVL.